This T cell receptor beta chain was sequenced during a study of CD8+ T cells in alopecia areata. Study observations and caveats: Persistence in scalp and blood during tofacitinib was observed for many expanded lesional clones. Lesional scalp exceeded normal scalp in clonality, especially in alopecia totalis/universalis. Since there was just one nonresponder, nobody can yet say how baseline CD8+ expansion ties to response.

RNA, once extracted, was reverse transcribed into cDNA for use as the sequencing template. Clones were read by immunoSEQ multiplex PCR, and TCRdb kept only the in-frame ones, dropping some. The repertoire has just under 65,000 clones, 40% to 55% of them found once; the top ten carry 20%. Germline V gene data show CDR1 as MNHEY and CDR2 as SMNVEV (reference sequence). V lost 1 base, J lost 0 bases, and 8 bases stayed unmatched. The CDR3 runs 17 residues. This clone occurred a few times. No antigen is known for it. Treatment reported: oral pan-JAK inhibitor, 5-10 mg twice daily. Peripheral blood samples and lesional scalp punch biopsies were obtained from alopecia areata patients.

This receptor was taken from a human donor with alopecia areata. Sequencing used CD8+ T cells sorted from blood, obtained at approximately week 37, from a patient treated with tofacitinib. This chain links TRBV27 with TRBJ2-7; the match to TRBD1 covers 8 bases. The CDR3 sequence is CASSLWGQEVRSYEQYF. The CDR3 DNA sequence: TGTGCCAGCAGTTTATGGGGACAGGAGGTACGCTCCTACGAGCAGTACTTC.